The T cell receptor (beta chain) under discussion was sequenced for a study of immune evolution from preneoplasia to lung adenocarcinoma. Points from the study as a whole: Later-stage lesions appeared to have more T cells, more diversity, less clonality. KRAS-mutant nodules had the highest T cell clonality. Top clone share appeared to fall from AAH through AIS, MIA, adenocarcinoma.

Macro-dissection enriched premalignant or tumor cells before nucleic acid extraction. As concerns this clone: Its target is not known.

The V and J ends lost 0 bases and 8 bases, in that order; junction bases with no gene match: 2. The V gene's germline CDR1 is SGHDN and CDR2 FVKESK. The CDR3 consists of 13 residues. Sequenced by immunoSEQ multiplex PCR; TCRdb stores in-frame clones only, minus some. The sample yields 3,000 to 4,000 clones, approximately 85% seen once. The clonotype comes from a person aged 45 to 59 with lung adenocarcinoma. Sequenced material: FFPE invasive lung adenocarcinoma tissue. V is TRBV14 and J is TRBJ1-2; 8 positions match TRBD1. Written as DNA, the CDR3 is TGTGCCAGCAGCCAAGAACAGGGGGTCGGCTACACCTTC. Translating gives CASSQEQGVGYTF.